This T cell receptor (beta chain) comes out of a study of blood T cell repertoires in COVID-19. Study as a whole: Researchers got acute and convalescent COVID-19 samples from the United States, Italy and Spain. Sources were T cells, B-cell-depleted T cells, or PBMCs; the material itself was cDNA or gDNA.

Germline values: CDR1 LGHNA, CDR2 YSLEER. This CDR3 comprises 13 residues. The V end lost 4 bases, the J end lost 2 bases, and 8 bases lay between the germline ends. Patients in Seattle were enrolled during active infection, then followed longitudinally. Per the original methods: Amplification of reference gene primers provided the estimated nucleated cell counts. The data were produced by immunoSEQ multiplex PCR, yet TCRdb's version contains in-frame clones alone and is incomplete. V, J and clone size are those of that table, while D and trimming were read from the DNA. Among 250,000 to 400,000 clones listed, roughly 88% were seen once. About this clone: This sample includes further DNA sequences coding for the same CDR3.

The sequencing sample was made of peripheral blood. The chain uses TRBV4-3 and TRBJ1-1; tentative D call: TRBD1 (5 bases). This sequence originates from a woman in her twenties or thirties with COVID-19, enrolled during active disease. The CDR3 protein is CASSLDRNTEAFF. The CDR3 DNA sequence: TGCGCCAGCAGCCTCGACAGAAACACTGAAGCTTTCTTT.